This entry describes one T cell receptor beta chain. Antigen unknown. The sample comes from a study of CD8+ T cells in alopecia areata. Study context: Patients in the treated group were given tofacitinib by mouth, 5 to 10 mg twice a day. Study-level findings and limits: Alopecia totalis/universalis scalp especially showed more expanded CD8+ clones than normal scalp.

cDNA reverse transcribed from extracted RNA served as the sequencing template. Sequenced by immunoSEQ multiplex PCR; TCRdb stores in-frame clones only, minus some. The data show 100,000 to 150,000 clones, roughly 54% seen once. Per germline, CDR1 SNHLY and CDR2 FYNNEI. This CDR3 is 15 amino acids long. Trimming removed 4 bases from V and 6 bases from J; junction bases left unmatched: 7. The chain links TRBV2 to TRBJ2-2; 8 nucleotides agree with TRBD2. Sequenced material: CD4+ T cells sorted from blood, taken at week 0. The sequence was collected from a human donor with alopecia areata. The CDR3 here is CASSVEREIAGELFF. In DNA, the CDR3 is TGTGCCAGCAGTGTAGAGCGGGAGATTGCCGGGGAGCTGTTTTTT.